What follows are 15 T cell receptor beta chains derived from one specimen sequenced in a study of T cells in Graves' hyperthyroidism and ophthalmopathy. Authors of the study amplified TCR beta CDR3 regions from RNA transcripts. First-round RT-PCR with HTBI primers amplified the TCR CDR3 region. TCRdb itself ran the multiplex PCR reads through MiXCR, one entry per CDR3 protein. This sample has 400,000 to 600,000 distinct CDR3 sequences, with less than 25% found just once. The source material was blood. Every receptor here comes from a man younger than 30 with Graves' hyperthyroidism.

The table lists this clonotype with a few counts. The chain links TRBV29-1 to TRBJ2-7, with 11 bases aligning to TRBD2. The CDR3 contains 13 residues. The trim removed 6 bases at V and 3 bases at J, leaving 4 bases unmatched. Germline CDR1 and CDR2: SQVTM and ANQGSEA. The CDR3 DNA reads TGCAGCGTCGGCACTAGCGGGAGCTACGAGCAGTACTTC. Amino acids: CSVGTSGSYEQYF.

This chain joins TRBV7-9 and TRBJ2-7; D is perhaps TRBD1 (6 bases). The CDR3 loop spans 12 amino acids. V was clipped by 9 bases and J by 5 bases, with 14 bases between them. The germline V gene encodes CDR1 SEHNR and CDR2 FQNEAQ (reference sequence). In DNA, the CDR3 is TGTGCCAGTTTCCGGGACACCCACGAGCAGTACTTC. Residues: CASFRDTHEQYF.

The chain links TRBV6-2 or TRBV6-3 to TRBJ1-5; possible D gene TRBD1, 5 bases. Germline CDR1 MNHEY, CDR2 SVGEGT. The CDR3 runs to 14 residues. V dropped 4 bases and J dropped 5 bases, with 12 bases sitting between them. The CDR3 DNA reads as TGTGCCAGCAGTTTTGGGGGGGGACATCAGCCCCAGCATTTT. Its protein product is CASSFGGGHQPQHF.

This clonotype was recorded many times. The chain has TRBV7-9 and TRBJ2-7; D uncertain. The CDR3 runs 14 residues. V was clipped by 4 bases and J by 4 bases, with 14 bases between them. Per germline, CDR1 SEHNR and CDR2 FQNEAQ (reference sequence). In DNA, the CDR3 is TGTGCCAGCAGCTCCGAACTGACACCATACGAGCAGTACTTC. This codes for CASSSELTPYEQYF.

This clonotype was recorded many times. V gene TRBV7-9 combines with J gene TRBJ1-1; D is unclear. This CDR3 is built from 10 residues. V was shortened by 8 bases and J by 7 bases, with 8 bases between the two germline ends. Germline CDR1 reads SEHNR; CDR2 reads FQNEAQ (reference sequence). In DNA form, the CDR3 reads TGTGCCAGCGTGGGGTTTGAAGCTTTCTTT. Encoded protein: CASVGFEAFF.

This clonotype was counted ten times or more. The rearrangement uses TRBV12-3 or TRBV12-4 and TRBJ1-1, with 9 bases fitting TRBD1. The CDR3 runs 17 residues. Trimming cost V 6 bases and J 0 bases; bases outside gene matches: 11. The CDR3 coding sequence is TGTGCCAGCAGCGCCCGACGTACAGGGGGCGTGAACACTGAAGCTTTCTTT. Encoded protein: CASSARRTGGVNTEAFF.

The chain joins TRBV2 to TRBJ2-7; 8 bases agree with TRBD2. In germline, CDR1 is SNHLY, CDR2 FYNNEI. The J segment lost 0 bases and the V segment lost 6 bases, leaving 7 bases of the junction unmatched. The CDR3 contains 15 residues. As DNA, the CDR3 is TGTGCCAGCAGCGCTTCCAGCGGGGGCTCCTACGAGCAGTACTTC. Protein sequence: CASSASSGGSYEQYF.

This clonotype was detected many times. CDR3 amino acids: CASSFNTGGLNTEAFF. CDR3 DNA: TGTGCCAGCAGTTTTAATACTGGGGGCCTGAACACTGAAGCTTTCTTT. The chain recombines TRBV12-3 or TRBV12-4 with TRBJ1-1; maybe TRBD1 (6 bases). This CDR3 has 16 residues. V shed 3 bases and J shed 0 bases, with 14 bases lying between them.

In this sample, this clonotype turned up many times. The CDR3 loop reads CASSYSPGGQPQHF. As DNA, the CDR3 is TGTGCCAGCAGTTACTCGCCAGGCGGACAGCCCCAGCATTTT. The chain links TRBV6-5 to TRBJ1-5; D remains unclear. CDR1 and CDR2 (germline): MNHEY, SVGAGI. Trimming left V 0 bases short and J 7 bases short, with 10 bases between. This CDR3 comprises 14 residues.

At least ten counts were recorded for this clonotype. The chain joins TRBV19 to TRBJ1-5; D is unresolved. Germline V gene lookup returns CDR1 LNHDA and CDR2 SQIVND (reference sequence). The length of the CDR3 is 16 residues. V lost 6 bases, J lost 3 bases, and 18 bases lay in between. The CDR3 sequence: CASSTARQKANQPQHF. CDR3 coding DNA: TGTGCCAGTAGCACCGCCCGCCAGAAGGCCAATCAGCCCCAGCATTTT.

This clonotype was observed at least ten times. The chain uses TRBV12-3 or TRBV12-4 and TRBJ2-7; TRBD1 or TRBD2 may be the D gene (5 bases each). V dropped 6 bases and J dropped 6 bases, with 15 bases sitting between them. The CDR3 totals 13 residues. CDR3 region: CASSSGRMGEQYF. The CDR3 DNA reads TGTGCCAGCAGCTCGGGACGGATGGGCGAGCAGTACTTC.

This clonotype was found many times. The chain couples TRBV6-2 or TRBV6-3 to TRBJ2-7; D may be TRBD2 (6 bases). Trimming pared 2 bases from V and 7 bases from J, leaving 12 bases between. The CDR3 is 13 residues long. CDR1 and CDR2 (germline): MNHEY, SVGEGT. DNA of the CDR3: TGTGCCAGCAGTTACCGGGACTCCTGGGAGCAGTACTTC. Amino acid sequence: CASSYRDSWEQYF.

Remarks on this clonotype: A much larger clone differs from this one at a single base, so this may be a read error. The chain carries TRBV4-1 and TRBJ1-1; D remains unclear. The CDR3 sequence is 13 residues long. Looked up from germline, CDR1 is MGHRA and CDR2 is YSYEKL. The DNA of the CDR3 is TGCTCCAGCAGCCAAGATAGCGGGGTCGAAGCTTTCTTT. It encodes CSSSQDSGVEAFF.

This clonotype was recorded at least ten times. The chain employs TRBV20-1 and TRBJ1-1, with D unclear. The CDR3 contains 13 residues. Looked up from germline, CDR1 is DFQATT and CDR2 is SNEGSKA (reference sequence). The V end lost 1 base, the J end lost 1 base, and 7 bases lay between the germline ends. The CDR3: CSARGGGNTEAFF. CDR3 in DNA: TGCAGTGCTAGAGGGGGAGGGAACACTGAAGCTTTCTTT.

This clonotype was seen ten or more times. V gene TRBV11-2 combines with J gene TRBJ1-2; 8 bases fit TRBD1. Germline CDR1 and CDR2: SGHAT and FQNNGV. This CDR3 has 15 amino acids. Trimming removed 6 bases from V and 8 bases from J; junction bases left unmatched: 14. This CDR3 reads CASRPTPGGAGGYTF. The CDR3 bases are TGTGCCAGCAGACCAACCCCAGGGGGCGCAGGGGGCTACACCTTC.